The 14 T cell receptor beta chains presented below share a single source sample, sequenced in a study of T cell responses to AZD1222 COVID-19 vaccine. Repertoires were generated with immunoSEQ multiplex PCR, while TCRdb's copy carries only in-frame clones and drops some. The sample yields 150,000 to 200,000 clones, approximately 95% seen once. This sample comprised peripheral blood, obtained on day 0 of AZD1222 vaccination. Every receptor here comes from an adult in good health.

The chain links TRBV9 to TRBJ1-3, with D perhaps matching TRBD1 (5 bases). Between the trimmed V and J ends, which lost 1 base and 2 bases, there was a span of 13 bases. This CDR3 spans 16 amino acids. CDR1 is SGDLS and CDR2 is YYNGEE in the germline V gene. As DNA, the CDR3 is TGTGCCAGCAGCGTACATGACAGAAGGACTGGAAACACCATATATTTT. This gives the protein CASSVHDRRTGNTIYF. Using reference TRBV9 and TRBJ1-3 for the parts outside the CDR3, the full variable domain is DSGVTQTPKHLITATGQRVTLRCSPRSGDLSVYWYQQSLDQGLQFLIQYYNGEERAKGNILERFSAQQFPDLHSELNLSSLELGDSALYFCASSVHDRRTGNTIYFGEGSWLTVV.

This chain uses TRBV29-1 with TRBJ1-1; D uncertain. Trimming stripped 6 bases from V and 0 bases from J, with 11 bases between. Germline lookup yields CDR1 SQVTM and CDR2 ANQGSEA. The CDR3 runs 13 residues. The CDR3, as DNA: TGCAGCGTACGGACGGTCCTGAACACTGAAGCTTTCTTT. It yields the protein CSVRTVLNTEAFF.

This sequence joins TRBV13 and TRBJ1-4, with 10 bases identical to TRBD1. The CDR3 spans 15 residues. CDR1 PRHDT and CDR2 FYEKMQ come from the germline V gene (reference sequence). The V segment lost 5 bases and the J segment 7 bases; nucleotides outside the gene matches: 7. The CDR3 DNA sequence: TGTGCCAGCAGCGGAGACAGGGGGCGAATTGAAAAACTGTTTTTT. Its translation: CASSGDRGRIEKLFF.

The CDR3 DNA reads TGTGCCAGCAGTCAACCAGGGGCTTATGGCTACACCTTC. It yields the protein CASSQPGAYGYTF. The rearrangement uses TRBV14 and TRBJ1-2; tentative D call: TRBD1 (6 bases). Germline V lookup: CDR1 SGHDN, CDR2 FVKESK. CDR3 length: 13 residues. The V and J ends lost 6 bases and 5 bases respectively, with 13 bases between them.

This chain connects TRBV27 to TRBJ2-7; D is ambiguous. CDR1 is MNHEY and CDR2 is SMNVEV in the germline V gene (reference sequence). This CDR3 is 14 amino acids long. The V end was cut by 5 bases, the J end by 2 bases, with 13 bases between. The CDR3 is CASSPRRNAYEQYF. CDR3 DNA sequence: TGTGCCAGCAGTCCCCGGCGGAACGCCTACGAGCAGTACTTC.

V is TRBV5-7 and J is TRBJ2-7, with D tentatively TRBD1 or TRBD2 (5 bases each). TRBV5-7 counts as an open reading frame of uncertain function. CDR3 length: 13 residues. V was clipped by 9 bases and J by 2 bases, with 15 bases between them. The CDR3, as DNA: TGTGCCACTATGGGAGCAGGGCCCTACGAGCAGTACTTC. It encodes CATMGAGPYEQYF.

V usage is TRBV29-1 and J usage is TRBJ2-5, with D perhaps matching TRBD1 (6 bases). V was clipped by 5 bases and J by 1 base, with 14 bases between them. CDR1 is SQVTM and CDR2 is ANQGSEA in the germline V gene. CDR3 length: 14 residues. The CDR3 sequence: CSVLVQGPQETQYF. The CDR3 nucleotides read TGCAGCGTTTTAGTACAGGGACCCCAAGAGACCCAGTACTTC.

The V call is TRBV18, the J call TRBJ1-1; D not certain. CDR3 length equals 16 residues. The germline V and J ends were trimmed by 3 bases and 5 bases, with 19 bases remaining between them. From germline, CDR1 is KGHSH and CDR2 LQKENI. CDR3 region: CASSPVRSDWGTEAFF. CDR3 DNA: TGTGCCAGCTCACCGGTACGGTCCGATTGGGGAACTGAAGCTTTCTTT. Complete variable domain (other parts from reference TRBV18 and TRBJ1-1): NAGVMQNPRHLVRRRGQEARLRCSPMKGHSHVYWYRQLPEEGLKFMVYLQKENIIDESGMPKERFSAEFPKEGPSILRIQQVVRGDSAAYFCASSPVRSDWGTEAFFGQGTRLTVV.

This clone was seen once. The chain is built from TRBV12-3 or TRBV12-4 and TRBJ1-2; 8 bases are shared with TRBD1. This CDR3 has 13 amino acids. V shed 5 bases and J 6 bases; nucleotides not matched to a gene: 5. The chain's CDR3 is CASSVGTGHGYTF. The CDR3 bases are TGTGCCAGCAGTGTCGGGACAGGACATGGCTACACCTTC.

The chain is built from TRBV3-1 (or the pseudogene TRBV3-2) and TRBJ2-1; perhaps TRBD2 as D (5 bases). Trimming stripped 3 bases from V and 9 bases from J, with 12 bases between. The CDR3 is made up of 13 amino acids. CDR1 LGHDT and CDR2 YNNKEL come from the germline V gene (reference sequence). The CDR3 sequence is CASSHLVGAEQFF. The CDR3 DNA is TGTGCCAGCAGCCACCTGGTGGGAGCTGAGCAGTTCTTC.

A single count supports this clone. This chain links TRBV19 with TRBJ1-5; D gene uncertain. V dropped 5 bases and J dropped 5 bases, with 25 bases sitting between them. CDR3 length: 18 amino acids. Germline CDR1 is LNHDA and CDR2 is SQIVND (reference sequence). CDR3 in amino acids: CASSDQKGAPAVDQPQHF. CDR3 sequence (DNA): TGTGCCAGTAGTGACCAGAAGGGAGCCCCGGCGGTTGATCAGCCCCAGCATTTT.

The DNA for the CDR3 is TGCAGCGTGAACAGGGACTTCGGCTATGGCTACACCTTC. Residues: CSVNRDFGYGYTF. V and J are TRBV29-1 and TRBJ1-2; tentative D call: TRBD1 (6 bases). Trimming left V 6 bases short and J 4 bases short, with 15 bases between. The CDR3 runs to 13 residues. In germline, CDR1 is SQVTM, CDR2 ANQGSEA. Full variable domain (missing parts from reference TRBV29-1 and TRBJ1-2): SAVISQKPSRDICQRGTSLTIQCQVDSQVTMMFWYRQQPGQSLTLIATANQGSEATYESGFVIDKFPISRPNLTFSTLTVSNMSPEDSSIYLCSVNRDFGYGYTFGSGTRLTVV.

The chain has TRBV18 and TRBJ2-5; a weak D match, TRBD2 (6 bases). V lost 4 bases, J lost 1 base, and 7 bases lay in between. CDR1 and CDR2 from the germline V gene are KGHSH and LQKENI. CDR3 length equals 13 residues. In DNA, the CDR3 is TGTGCCAGCTCACGCGGGACCCAAGAGACCCAGTACTTC. This gives the protein CASSRGTQETQYF.

V is TRBV7-9 and J is TRBJ1-1; TRBD1 aligns across 7 bases. The CDR3 runs to 15 residues. Trimming took 5 bases from V and 2 from J; bases not matched to a gene: 8. The germline V gene encodes CDR1 SEHNR and CDR2 FQNEAQ (reference sequence). The CDR3 DNA is TGTGCCAGCAGCGGACAGGACGGCGCCAACACTGAAGCTTTCTTT. It yields the protein CASSGQDGANTEAFF. Based on the CDR3 plus reference TRBV7-9 and TRBJ1-1, the full variable domain is DTGVSQNPRHKITKRGQNVTFRCDPISEHNRLYWYRQTLGQGPEFLTYFQNEAQLEKSRLLSDRFSAERPKGSFSTLEIQRTEQGDSAMYLCASSGQDGANTEAFFGQGTRLTVV.